The source of this T cell receptor beta chain is a study of cytomegalovirus exposure and HLA in healthy donors. Regarding the study as a whole: Reportedly, TCR beta sequences accurately predicted HLA-A and HLA-B alleles in most subjects. Analyzed later, most CMV-associated TCR beta chains appeared HLA-restricted. A prior analysis recorded that most TCR beta V segments were productive about 87% or about 30% of the time.

PCR was performed using 60 Vbeta and 13 Jbeta primers. Measured with immunoSEQ multiplex PCR; TCRdb has only the in-frame clones, and not every one. Of approximately 93,000 clones listed, approximately 60% were seen once; the top ten hold under 6%. This clone is a singleton in its sample. Its cognate antigen is unknown. Looked up from germline, CDR1 is MGHRA and CDR2 is YSYEKL. The V gene end was trimmed by 1 base and the J gene end by 5 bases; junction bases not matched to a gene: 5. The CDR3 contains 15 residues. The sequence was obtained from a boy younger than 18 in good health and CMV-seropositive. The sequencing sample was made of PBMCs. The rearrangement links TRBV4-1 to TRBJ1-1, with 9 bases identical to TRBD1. Here the CDR3 reads CASSQGPGQGTEAFF. CDR3 DNA sequence: TGCGCCAGCAGCCAAGGTCCGGGACAGGGAACTGAAGCTTTCTTT.